This entry lists 17 T cell receptor beta chains sequenced from one sample in a study of beta chain features in type 1 diabetes. Isolated RNA was reverse transcribed in full, so expressed TCRB transcripts were sequenced. TCRdb keeps only in-frame clones here, not all; method: immunoSEQ multiplex PCR. The sample carries roughly 450,000 clones, 14% recorded once. Sequenced: naive CD4+ T cells from blood. Receptors originate from a young man in good health.

This clone occurred a few times. CDR3 sequence reads: CASSYSGRIEDTQYF. CDR3 coding DNA: TGTGCCAGCAGCTATAGCGGGAGGATTGAAGATACGCAGTATTTT. The chain carries TRBV7-2 and TRBJ2-3; 10 positions match TRBD2. The V gene's germline CDR1 is SGHTA and CDR2 FQGNSA. Trimming cost V 4 bases and J 5 bases; bases outside gene matches: 6. CDR3 length equals 15 residues.

The chain carries TRBV30 and TRBJ1-1, with TRBD1 as a possible D gene (5 bases). In germline, CDR1 is GTSNPN, CDR2 SVGIG (reference sequence). The V and J ends lost 8 bases and 8 bases respectively, with 12 bases between them. The CDR3 totals 10 residues. This chain's CDR3 is CALRTPEAFF. The CDR3 nucleotides read TGTGCCCTACGGACACCCGAAGCTTTCTTT.

The sample holds one count of this clone. Within the sample, other DNA sequences also encode this same CDR3. V is TRBV20-1 and J is TRBJ2-5; unclear D gene. The V end was cut by 5 bases, the J end by 5 bases, with 9 bases between. From germline, CDR1 is DFQATT and CDR2 SNEGSKA (reference sequence). The length of the CDR3 is 11 residues. CDR3 DNA sequence: TGCAGTGCTGGACCCCGGGAGACCCAGTACTTC. Residues: CSAGPRETQYF.

This clone was detected only a few times. The chain uses TRBV9 and TRBJ2-1; 7 nucleotides agree with TRBD2. The V gene end was trimmed by 0 bases and the J gene end by 3 bases; junction bases not matched to a gene: 3. CDR1 SGDLS and CDR2 YYNGEE come from the germline V gene. There are 15 residues in the CDR3. The CDR3 DNA follows: TGTGCCAGCAGCGTAGGGACTAGGGGCTACAATGAGCAGTTCTTC. Its translation is CASSVGTRGYNEQFF. The complete variable domain, with remaining parts taken from reference TRBV9 and TRBJ2-1, reads DSGVTQTPKHLITATGQRVTLRCSPRSGDLSVYWYQQSLDQGLQFLIQYYNGEERAKGNILERFSAQQFPDLHSELNLSSLELGDSALYFCASSVGTRGYNEQFFGPGTRLTVL.

This chain uses TRBV2 with TRBJ1-1, with no clear D. Germline V lookup: CDR1 SNHLY, CDR2 FYNNEI. This CDR3 has 13 residues. V dropped 4 bases and J dropped 1 base, with 7 bases sitting between them. CDR3 protein: CASSVGENTEAFF. The DNA of the CDR3 is TGTGCCAGCAGTGTGGGAGAGAACACTGAAGCTTTCTTT.

This chain uses TRBV10-3 with TRBJ2-6; D call uncertain. Germline V CDR1 and CDR2: ENHRY, SYGVKD. The length of the CDR3 is 19 residues. The ends were cut back, 2 bases at V and 2 bases at J, with 19 bases in the middle. The chain's CDR3 is CAISEKDKPLITGANVLTF. The DNA for the CDR3 is TGTGCCATCAGTGAGAAGGATAAACCCCTGATCACTGGGGCCAACGTCCTGACTTTC.

The CDR3 spells CASSLARSNTEAFF. The DNA for the CDR3 is TGTGCCAGCAGCTTAGCACGGTCGAACACTGAAGCTTTCTTT. V gene TRBV7-9 combines with J gene TRBJ1-1; D remains unclear. Germline loops: CDR1 SEHNR, CDR2 FQNEAQ (reference sequence). Deletions cut 0 bases from V and 1 base from J, with 6 bases between. This CDR3 contains 14 residues. The variable domain in full, completed from reference TRBV7-9 and TRBJ1-1, reads DTGVSQNPRHKITKRGQNVTFRCDPISEHNRLYWYRQTLGQGPEFLTYFQNEAQLEKSRLLSDRFSAERPKGSFSTLEIQRTEQGDSAMYLCASSLARSNTEAFFGQGTRLTVV.

This clone was seen a handful of times. This chain uses TRBV19 with TRBJ2-7; tentatively, D is TRBD2 (5 bases). Trimming left V 3 bases short and J 5 bases short, with 23 bases between. CDR1 and CDR2 from the germline V gene are LNHDA and SQIVND (reference sequence). CDR3 length: 17 amino acids. CDR3 bases: TGTGCCAGTAGTATGGATCCCCGGGGTACGATGATGAACGAGCAGTACTTC. It codes for CASSMDPRGTMMNEQYF. Combining the CDR3 with reference TRBV19 and TRBJ2-7 gives the whole variable domain DGGITQSPKYLFRKEGQNVTLSCEQNLNHDAMYWYRQDPGQGLRLIYYSQIVNDFQKGDIAEGYSVSREKKESFPLTVTSAQKNPTAFYLCASSMDPRGTMMNEQYFGPGTRLTVT.

The V gene is TRBV27, the J gene TRBJ2-5, with D unclear. Germline-derived CDR1 and CDR2 are MNHEY and SMNVEV (reference sequence). The CDR3 is made up of 12 amino acids. The ends were cut back, 6 bases at V and 5 bases at J, with 10 bases in the middle. DNA for the CDR3: TGTGCCAGCAGATATGGTGGCGAGACCCAGTACTTC. Translation gives CASRYGGETQYF.

There are a few counts of this clone. The V gene is TRBV29-1, the J gene TRBJ2-4; no clear D gene. CDR1 is SQVTM, CDR2 ANQGSEA, per germline. This CDR3 comprises 14 residues. V lost 6 bases and J lost 0, with 12 bases in between. CDR3 sequence (DNA): TGCAGCGTCTTCTACCCGGGAGCCAAAAACATTCAGTACTTC. This sequence encodes CSVFYPGAKNIQYF.

This chain links TRBV27 with TRBJ2-4; D remains unclear. Germline CDR1 is MNHEY and CDR2 is SMNVEV (reference sequence). The CDR3 contains 14 residues. Trimming removed 4 bases at V and 2 bases at J, with 9 bases between. The CDR3 nucleotides read TGTGCCAGCAGTTCGCGAGCTTCCAAAAACATTCAGTACTTC. The encoded protein is CASSSRASKNIQYF.

This chain connects TRBV25-1 to TRBJ2-7; D remains unclear. Germline CDR1 and CDR2: MGHDK and SYGVNS. V lost 0 bases to trimming and J lost 2 bases, with 14 bases between them. The CDR3 is 16 amino acids. The CDR3 DNA reads TGTGCCAGCAGTGAATACAAGACCTGGGGTACCTACGAGCAGTACTTC. Protein product: CASSEYKTWGTYEQYF.

The sample holds a few counts of this clone. V is TRBV5-6 and J is TRBJ2-7, with a tentative D call TRBD1 (5 bases). Trimming removed 4 bases at V and 4 bases at J, with 9 bases between. Per germline, CDR1 SGHDT and CDR2 YYEEEE. The CDR3 sequence is 12 residues long. The CDR3 DNA is TGTGCCAGCAGCGTAGGGGATTACGAGCAGTACGTC. Residues: CASSVGDYEQYV.

The chain employs TRBV1 and TRBJ2-7; the table's D gene call, TRBD2, was not cross checked with the DNA. TRBV1 is recorded as a pseudogene. The CDR3 length is 16 residues. This chain's CDR3 is CTSSQNTGGPSYEQYV. The CDR3 DNA reads TGCACCAGCAGCCAAAATACGGGAGGGCCCTCCTACGAGCAGTACGTC.

V and J are TRBV11-3 and TRBJ2-3; D gene unclear. There are 13 residues in the CDR3. The ends were cut back, 2 bases at V and 6 bases at J, with 9 bases in the middle. The germline gives CDR1 SGHNT, CDR2 YENEEA. For the CDR3, the DNA is TGTGCCAGCAGCTTACATCTGGACGATACGCAGTATTTT. It yields the protein CASSLHLDDTQYF.

The count of this clone is one. The V call is TRBV6-1, the J call TRBJ2-1; D unclear. V was cut by 4 bases and J by 0 bases, with 13 bases left in between. CDR1 and CDR2 (germline): MNHNS, SASEGT. There are 16 residues in the CDR3. This CDR3 is CASSGSMVSSYNEQFF. Written as DNA, the CDR3 is TGTGCCAGCAGTGGAAGTATGGTTAGCTCCTACAATGAGCAGTTCTTC.

The J gene is TRBJ2-5, the V gene TRBV7-9, with unresolved D. Trimming shortened V by 3 bases and J by 5 bases, and 16 bases separated the two germline ends. The germline CDR1 and CDR2 sequences are SEHNR and FQNEAQ (reference sequence). This CDR3 has 15 amino acids. CDR3 DNA: TGTGCCAGCAGCTTCGGAAACTCCTTCAGGGAGACCCAGTACTTC. Its protein is CASSFGNSFRETQYF. Together with reference TRBV7-9 and TRBJ2-5, the CDR3 gives the full variable domain: DTGVSQNPRHKITKRGQNVTFRCDPISEHNRLYWYRQTLGQGPEFLTYFQNEAQLEKSRLLSDRFSAERPKGSFSTLEIQRTEQGDSAMYLCASSFGNSFRETQYFGPGTRLLVL.